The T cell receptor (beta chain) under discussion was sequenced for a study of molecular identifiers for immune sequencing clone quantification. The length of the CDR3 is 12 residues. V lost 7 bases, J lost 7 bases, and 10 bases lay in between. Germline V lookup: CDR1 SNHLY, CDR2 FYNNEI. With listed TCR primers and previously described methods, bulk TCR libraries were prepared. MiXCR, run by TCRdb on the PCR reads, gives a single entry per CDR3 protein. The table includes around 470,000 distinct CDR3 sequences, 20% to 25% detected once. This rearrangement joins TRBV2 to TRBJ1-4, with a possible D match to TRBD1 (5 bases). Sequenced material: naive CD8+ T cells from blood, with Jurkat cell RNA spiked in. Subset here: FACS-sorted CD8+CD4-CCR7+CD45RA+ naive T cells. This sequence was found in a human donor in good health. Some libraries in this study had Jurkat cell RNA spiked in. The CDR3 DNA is TGTGCCAGCACCGGGGGTAGTGAAAAACTGTTTTTT. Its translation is CASTGGSEKLFF.